The text below deals with one T cell receptor beta chain. Its antigen is still unknown. Base qualities were left out, and no much larger clone turns up one base away. The receptor library was made with RACE. Sequencing was carried out with a NextSeq 500. During library preparation, unique molecular identifiers were attached to individual cDNA molecules so that TCRs could be counted in a quantitative, reproducible way. Both TCR alpha and TCR beta chains were sequenced from each blood RNA sample. On the authors' methods: Samples had a median of around 92,000 TCRs, with a range from about 23,224 to 700,000. The Decombinator software suite was used to annotate V, J and CDR3 in the TCR reads. For PS versus PT1 abundance plots, all samples were subsampled to the same number of TCRs (28,000). Expanded TCRs were defined as absent before sensitization and observed at least eight times at the 2-week time point. The public reads were run again by TCRdb, first through fastp at Q25 and then through MiXCR, and only productive beta chains were kept. Each entry merges the rows of one CDR3 protein and shows their most common DNA and genes. The V and J calls follow TCRdb's processing rather than the paper's. This sample holds about 260,000 distinct CDR3 sequences; around 9.3% were observed only once. 2% to 3% of the sample goes to the ten largest clones.

This specimen comes from a study of human T cells and chemical hapten exposure (dated by TCRdb to about 2021). General notes on the study: For sensitization, 2% DPC in acetone was applied to an approximately 2 cm by approximately 2 cm area of upper inner arm skin. Patch testing on the upper back used Finn chambers containing 0.01% DPC, with scoring done after 6 days according to International Contact Dermatitis Research Group standards. Blood samples were taken from patients before sensitization (week 0) and then at 2, 6 and about 24 weeks after DPC sensitization. For TCR sequencing, blood came from some 31 alopecia patients at anywhere from one to four time points (pre-sensitization, 2, 6 and 24 weeks). Libraries were pooled for sequencing, and variation in per-sample TCR yields was attributed mainly to small differences in library volumes within the pool. Alopecia areata with under or over 50% scalp involvement, alopecia totalis and alopecia universalis were represented in the patient cohort, which was mostly female. In alopecia patients, the study followed how the peripheral blood TCR repertoire changed in vivo over primary and secondary sensitization to diphenylcyclopropenone (DPC), a hapten. Throughout the approximately 23-week study period, patients were also given weekly therapeutic DPC doses on the scalp. On the study overall, not on this receptor specifically: Alopecia, a presumed autoimmune disease, was present in all patients, so the immune response of the patients might differ from that of healthy individuals. After repeated subsampling, the strength of the expansion versus patch-test correlation and the threshold at which it became significant changed. Compared with pre-sensitization or healthy control sets, expanded TCRs formed significantly more large CDR3 similarity clusters, which is consistent with antigen-driven responses. The number of PT1 expanded TCRs positively correlated with patch test score, significant at thresholds 8, 16 and 32 but not 4. DPC sensitization did not change how many TCRs were above 1 in 1000 frequency, and no evidence was found of alterations in global repertoire structure.

CDR1 KGHSH and CDR2 LQKENI are derived from the germline V gene. Cut back by 3 bases and 9 bases, the V and J ends lie 9 bases apart. The CDR3, from cysteine to phenylalanine, totals 12 residues. Here the CDR3 DNA is all that survives: 36 bases in frame from base 1. The time point label on this specimen signifies: pre-sensitization, week 0. What the treatment or condition label conveys for this sample: therapeutic diphenylcyclopropenone sensitization with weekly scalp DPC. At every patch-test visit, the blood draw took place before the patch test was put on. To be eligible, patients had to be aged 18 to 70, diagnosed with alopecia and judged suitable for DPC therapy, while pregnant patients were excluded. Total RNA was extracted from unfractionated whole blood collected in Tempus Blood RNA tubes.

Here the sequenced sample was whole blood, taken in connection with sensitization to the hapten diphenylcyclopropenone (DPC). This chain is built from TRBV18 and TRBJ2-1, with the D call tentatively TRBD1 or TRBD2, each fitting 5 bases. The source is a woman aged 40 to 55 with alopecia areata. Some clones in this sample may be carry-over from other donors' samples. The CDR3 region: CASSPTGGEQFF. The DNA sequence is as follows: TGTGCCAGCTCACCTACTGGGGGTGAGCAGTTCTTC.